A single sample is the source of the 2 T cell receptor beta chains below, sequenced in a study of CXCR3-negative and CXCR3-positive naive CD8 T cells. UMI-tagged TRB cDNA libraries were built via 5' RACE. From the 5' RACE reads, TCRdb lists one entry per CDR3 protein and no DNA. Its listing shows about 120,000 distinct CDR3 sequences. The sequencing sample was made of naive CXCR3- CD8+ T cells from blood. Subset reported: CD45RO-CCR7+CD27+CD95- naive CD8+ T cells lacking CXCR3 (TNR3-). The receptor set was obtained from a human donor in good health. Some clones in this sample may be carry-over from other donors' samples.

V is TRBV29-1 and J is TRBJ2-2; no DNA is available, so the TRBD1 call from TCRdb remains unchecked. CDR3 length equals 14 residues. Per the germline V gene, CDR1 is SQVTM and CDR2 is ANQGSEA. This CDR3 is CSVDPGRGTGELFF.

V is TRBV20-1 and J is TRBJ2-1; TCRdb reports TRBD2, a call that lacks DNA to check it against. The CDR3 spans 16 residues. Germline V gene data show CDR1 as DFQATT and CDR2 as SNEGSKA (reference sequence). The CDR3 sequence: CSARDSGGLPVNEQFF.